This T cell receptor beta chain was profiled in a study of T cell responses to AZD1222 COVID-19 vaccine. Study in general: Second-dose intervals near 4 or 12 weeks were combined. Study results and caveats: Among the donors, most were white British and more were female, and clonal diversity was possibly underestimated. Baseline seropositivity characterized only a handful of AZD1222 recipients. Researchers took repertoire samples only after the peak T cell response had come.

Produced via immunoSEQ multiplex PCR; TCRdb's table is partial and in-frame only. The repertoire holds more than 85,000 clones, with roughly 84% as singletons. Regarding this clone: The antigen remains undetermined.

Material: peripheral blood, obtained on day 0 of AZD1222 vaccination. This receptor was identified in an adult in good health.

The CDR3 bases are TGTGCCAGTAGAGTAAGCGGTGGCACAGATACGCAGTATTTT. The encoded protein is CASRVSGGTDTQYF. The J gene is TRBJ2-3, the V gene TRBV19, with a possible D match to TRBD2 (5 bases). CDR3 length equals 14 residues. Germline V gives CDR1 LNHDA, CDR2 SQIVND (reference sequence). V was cut by 6 bases and J by 1 base, with 11 bases left in between.